Shown below are 9 T cell receptor beta chains from a single sample sequenced in a study of blood T cell repertoires in COVID-19. Clones were read by immunoSEQ multiplex PCR, and TCRdb kept only the in-frame ones, dropping some. The sample shows about 82,000 clones, around 85% of them seen only once. The specimen sequenced was peripheral blood. The receptors were sampled from a man older than 75 with active or convalescent COVID-19.

This chain links TRBV9 with TRBJ2-3; no reliable D call. In germline, CDR1 is SGDLS, CDR2 YYNGEE. The CDR3 contains 16 residues. Trimming removed 3 bases from V and 2 bases from J, with 16 bases in between. CDR3 residues: CASSASGASPTDTQYF. CDR3 nucleotide sequence: TGTGCCAGCAGCGCATCCGGAGCAAGCCCCACAGATACGCAGTATTTT.

The chain links TRBV18 to TRBJ2-1, with TRBD2 matching over 10 bases. CDR3 size: 16 residues. From germline, CDR1 is KGHSH and CDR2 LQKENI. V trimming: 3 bases; J trimming: 8 bases; junction bases outside the gene matches: 10. CDR3 region: CASSPGRGLAGDEQFF. The CDR3 region has the DNA TGTGCCAGCTCACCTGGTCGTGGGCTAGCGGGGGATGAGCAGTTCTTC. The full variable domain, rest sourced from reference TRBV18 and TRBJ2-1, is NAGVMQNPRHLVRRRGQEARLRCSPMKGHSHVYWYRQLPEEGLKFMVYLQKENIIDESGMPKERFSAEFPKEGPSILRIQQVVRGDSAAYFCASSPGRGLAGDEQFFGPGTRLTVL.

In this sample, this clone turned up once. The J gene is TRBJ2-5, the V gene TRBV7-9; D may be TRBD1 (5 bases). Germline-derived CDR1 and CDR2 are SEHNR and FQNEAQ (reference sequence). The CDR3 consists of 14 residues. V lost 1 base and J 3 bases, leaving 9 bases between the germline ends. DNA for the CDR3: TGTGCCAGCAGCTTAGGAACAGGAAAAGAGACCCAGTACTTC. It codes for CASSLGTGKETQYF.

The chain combines TRBV21-1 with TRBJ2-1; the tabulated D call, TRBD2, remains unverified against the DNA. TRBV21-1 is an annotated pseudogene. The CDR3 runs to 14 residues. The chain's CDR3 is CASGGLGARNEQFF. The CDR3 nucleotides read TGTGCCAGCGGGGGACTAGGGGCTCGGAATGAGCAGTTCTTC.

J is TRBJ2-4 and V is TRBV7-2, with 11 bases identical to TRBD2. The junction had 9 bases not matched to a gene; V was cut back by 5 bases and J by 6 bases. Germline V gives CDR1 SGHTA, CDR2 FQGNSA. CDR3 length: 16 amino acids. The CDR3: CASSEQGGTSGNIQYF. The CDR3 DNA is TGTGCCAGCAGCGAACAAGGCGGGACTAGCGGAAACATTCAGTACTTC.

The chain's CDR3 is CAIFGTGGSEQYV. CDR3 DNA sequence: TGTGCCATATTCGGGACAGGGGGTAGCGAGCAGTACGTC. This rearrangement joins TRBV19 to TRBJ2-7; 11 positions agree with TRBD1. Germline CDR1 is LNHDA and CDR2 is SQIVND (reference sequence). With V trimmed by 10 bases and J by 6 bases, 8 bases remained unmatched. The CDR3 is made up of 13 amino acids.

J is TRBJ2-3 and V is TRBV13, with a weak D call TRBD1 (5 bases). This CDR3 is built from 15 residues. Trimming cost V 1 base and J 1 base, with 9 bases left between them. CDR1 is PRHDT and CDR2 is FYEKMQ in the germline V gene (reference sequence). The CDR3 coding sequence is TGTGCCAGCAGCTTAGCGCAGGGTGGCACAGATACGCAGTATTTT. It translates to CASSLAQGGTDTQYF.

This clone was seen a single time. The chain joins TRBV10-1 to TRBJ2-5, with D perhaps matching TRBD1 (5 bases). The ends were cut back, 4 bases at V and 1 base at J, with 7 bases in the middle. From germline, CDR1 is WNHNN and CDR2 SYGVQD (reference sequence). The CDR3 covers 13 residues. The CDR3 protein is CASSGDSQETQYF. DNA for the CDR3: TGCGCCAGCAGTGGTGACAGCCAAGAGACCCAGTACTTC.

The chain combines TRBV11-2 with TRBJ1-5; tentative D call: TRBD1 (6 bases). There are 14 residues in the CDR3. Germline V gives CDR1 SGHAT, CDR2 FQNNGV. V was pared by 5 bases and J by 0 bases, with 8 bases between. The CDR3 nucleotides are TGTGCCAGCAGCCTCAGGGGTAGCAATCAGCCCCAGCATTTT. This codes for CASSLRGSNQPQHF.